The sequence of this TCR beta chain was determined in a study of blood T cells in healthy people across ages. The CDR3 length is 12 residues. Trimming took 6 bases from V and 6 from J, leaving 12 bases between them. Germline V gene lookup returns CDR1 SQVTM and CDR2 ANQGSEA. A second about 6 to 12 cycle PCR used barcoded and J-beta primers. From the 5' RACE reads, TCRdb called clonotypes with MiXCR, one entry per CDR3 protein. The sample has hundreds of thousands of distinct CDR3 sequences; roughly half are singletons. The sample was blood. The source is a woman aged 80 or older in good health. The chain joins TRBV29-1 to TRBJ2-4; TRBD1 is a possible D gene (6 bases). The CDR3 region has the DNA TGCAGCGTAAGACAGGCTGGAAACATTCAGTACTTC. This gives the protein CSVRQAGNIQYF.